One TCR beta chain is described in this entry. What it binds is unknown. The sample originates from a study of T cell responses to AZD1222 COVID-19 vaccine. Study details: Second doses at about 4 or about 12 weeks were pooled. General study points: Spike-specific TCR depth and breadth grew after two AZD1222 doses.

Here immunoSEQ multiplex PCR was the method, and the copy in TCRdb shows in-frame clones only, minus some. There are roughly 120,000 clones in the sample; 91% occur only once, and approximately 5.9% lies in the top ten. The CDR3 spans 13 residues. V was pared by 2 bases and J by 4 bases, with 8 bases between. Germline CDR1 reads LGHNA; CDR2 reads YNFKEQ. This chain joins TRBV4-2 and TRBJ1-2; D might be TRBD1 (6 bases). The receptor was isolated from an adult in good health. The sequencing used peripheral blood, collected on day 0 of AZD1222 vaccination. CDR3 in amino acids: CASSQTGTYGYTF. In DNA form, the CDR3 reads TGTGCCAGCAGCCAAACAGGGACCTATGGCTACACCTTC.